This TCR beta chain was obtained from a study of T cell responses to AZD1222 COVID-19 vaccine. V was pared by 3 bases and J by 4 bases, with 12 bases of the junction left unmatched. The CDR3 is made up of 17 amino acids. CDR1 and CDR2 from the germline V gene are SGHDN and FVKESK. The repertoire was sequenced with immunoSEQ multiplex PCR; TCRdb's copy has only in-frame clones and lacks some. The sample has about 48,000 clones; 86% are singletons. The TCR comes from an adult who received the AZD1222 COVID-19 vaccine. The genes are TRBV14 and TRBJ2-1; TRBD1 matches at 7 bases. The sequencing used peripheral blood, collected 28 days after the second AZD1222 dose. The CDR3 DNA reads as TGTGCCAGCAGCCACCGACAGGGCCTGGGGGTATACAATGAGCAGTTCTTC. This sequence encodes CASSHRQGLGVYNEQFF.